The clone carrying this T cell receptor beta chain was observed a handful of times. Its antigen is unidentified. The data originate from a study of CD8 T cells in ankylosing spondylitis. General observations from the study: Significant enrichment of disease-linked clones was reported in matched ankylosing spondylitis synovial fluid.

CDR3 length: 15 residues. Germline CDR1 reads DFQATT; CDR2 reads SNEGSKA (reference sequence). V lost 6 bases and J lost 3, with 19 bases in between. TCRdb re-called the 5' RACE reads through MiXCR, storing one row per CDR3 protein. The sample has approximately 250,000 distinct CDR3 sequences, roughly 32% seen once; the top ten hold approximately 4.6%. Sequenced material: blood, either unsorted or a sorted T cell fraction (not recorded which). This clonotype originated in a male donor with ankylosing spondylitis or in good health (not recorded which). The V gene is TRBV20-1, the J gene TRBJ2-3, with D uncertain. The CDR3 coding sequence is TGCAGTGCCAATAGAAGGTTCTCGGGTACAGATACGCAGTATTTT. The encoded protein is CSANRRFSGTDTQYF.